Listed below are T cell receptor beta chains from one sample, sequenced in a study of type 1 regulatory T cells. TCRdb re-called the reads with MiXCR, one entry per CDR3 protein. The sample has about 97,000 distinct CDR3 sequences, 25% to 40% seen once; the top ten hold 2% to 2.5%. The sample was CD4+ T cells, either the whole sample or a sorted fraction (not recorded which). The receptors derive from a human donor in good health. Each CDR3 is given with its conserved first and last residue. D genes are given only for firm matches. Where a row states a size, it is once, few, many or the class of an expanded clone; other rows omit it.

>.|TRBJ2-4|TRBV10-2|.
CASSQGTNLGENIQYF
TGCGCCAGCAGTCAAGGGACAAACCTTGGGGAAAACATTCAGTACTTC
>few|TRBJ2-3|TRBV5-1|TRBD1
CASSSDRTSTDTQYF
TGCGCCAGCAGCTCGGACAGGACGAGCACAGATACGCAGTATTTT
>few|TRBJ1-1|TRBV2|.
CASRGLAEAFF
TGTGCCAGCCGGGGTTTAGCTGAAGCTTTCTTT
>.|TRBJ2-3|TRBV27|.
CASSLFGGDTDTQYF
TGTGCCAGCAGTTTATTCGGAGGGGATACAGATACGCAGTATTTT
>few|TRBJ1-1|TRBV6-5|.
CASSYLAQMNTEAFF
TGTGCCAGCAGTTACCTGGCGCAGATGAACACTGAAGCTTTCTTT
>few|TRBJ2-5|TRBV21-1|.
CASPGPRLAGFRETQYF
TGTGCCAGCCCCGGACCAAGACTAGCGGGATTCAGAGAGACCCAGTACTTC
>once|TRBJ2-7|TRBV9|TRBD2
CASSVGVGTTYEQYF
TGTGCCAGCAGCGTAGGAGTCGGGACTACCTACGAGCAGTACTTC
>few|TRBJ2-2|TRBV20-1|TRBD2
CSARDGLAGGTGELFF
TGCAGTGCTAGGGATGGGCTAGCGGGAGGTACCGGGGAGCTGTTTTTT
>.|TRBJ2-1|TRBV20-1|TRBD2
CSARDASGANYNEQFF
TGCAGTGCTAGAGATGCTAGCGGGGCGAATTACAATGAGCAGTTCTTC
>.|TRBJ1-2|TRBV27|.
CASSLLAGVYGYTF
TGTGCCAGCAGTTTACTCGCGGGAGTCTATGGCTACACCTTC
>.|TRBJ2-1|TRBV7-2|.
CASSGKVGYNEQFF
TGTGCCAGCAGCGGTAAGGTCGGCTACAATGAGCAGTTCTTC
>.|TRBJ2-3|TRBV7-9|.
CTSSLASYGEYF
TGTACCAGCAGCTTAGCCTCCTACGGGGAGTATTTT
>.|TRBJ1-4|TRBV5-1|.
CASSLAGPATNEKLFF
TGCGCCAGCAGCTTGGCTGGCCCAGCAACTAATGAAAAACTGTTTTTT
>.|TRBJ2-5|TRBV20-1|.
CSARRGGKKETQYF
TGCAGTGCTAGACGCGGCGGGAAAAAAGAGACCCAGTACTTC
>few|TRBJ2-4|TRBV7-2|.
CASSSLLDLAKNIQYF
TGTGCCAGCAGCTCGCTACTTGACTTAGCCAAAAACATTCAGTACTTC
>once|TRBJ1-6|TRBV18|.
CASSPLEDNSPLHF
TGTGCCAGCTCACCACTCGAGGATAATTCACCCCTCCACTTT
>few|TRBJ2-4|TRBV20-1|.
CSARDGAKNIQYF
TGCAGTGCTAGGGATGGGGCCAAAAACATTCAGTACTTC
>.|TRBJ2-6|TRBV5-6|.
CASSFLPGTGANVLTF
TGTGCCAGCAGCTTCCTTCCGGGCACTGGGGCCAACGTCCTGACTTTC
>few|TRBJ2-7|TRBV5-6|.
CASSPSWDYEQYF
TGTGCCAGCAGCCCAAGCTGGGACTACGAGCAGTACTTC
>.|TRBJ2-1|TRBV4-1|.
CASSQESQYNEQFF
TGCGCCAGCAGCCAAGAATCACAGTACAATGAGCAGTTCTTC
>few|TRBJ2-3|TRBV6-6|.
CATREAPSTDTQYF
TGTGCCACCCGGGAAGCTCCTAGCACAGATACGCAGTATTTT
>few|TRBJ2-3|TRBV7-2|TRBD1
CASTLQGAFTDTQYF
TGTGCCAGCACTCTACAGGGGGCGTTCACAGATACGCAGTATTTT
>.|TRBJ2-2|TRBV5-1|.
CASRPAQASIGELFF
TGCGCCAGCAGACCTGCACAGGCAAGCATCGGGGAGCTGTTTTTT
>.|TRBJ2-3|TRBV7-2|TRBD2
CASSATPIFSGRPDTQYF
TGTGCCAGCAGCGCAACCCCCATTTTTAGCGGGAGACCGGATACGCAGTATTTT
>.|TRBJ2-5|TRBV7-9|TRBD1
CATRQGRETQYF
TGTGCCACTAGACAGGGCCGTGAGACCCAGTACTTC
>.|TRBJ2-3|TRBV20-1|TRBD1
CSAIRDRVGDTQYF
TGCAGTGCTATAAGGGACAGGGTGGGCGATACGCAGTATTTT
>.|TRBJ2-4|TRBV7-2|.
CASSSLGRGPKDIQYF
TGTGCCAGCAGCTCCCTAGGACGGGGCCCGAAAGACATTCAGTACTTC
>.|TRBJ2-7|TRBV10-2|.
CASSGPGPIPLLSYEQHF
TGCGCCAGCAGTGGTCCGGGGCCTATCCCCCTTCTTTCCTACGAGCAGCACTTC
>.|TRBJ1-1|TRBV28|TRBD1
CASSSTGESSTEAFF
TGTGCCAGCAGCTCGACAGGGGAGAGTAGCACTGAAGCTTTCTTT